Listed here are 15 T cell receptor beta chains from one sample, sequenced in a study of OX40 agonist ivuxolimab in advanced cancers. Produced via immunoSEQ multiplex PCR; TCRdb's table is partial and in-frame only. The repertoire holds fewer than 85,000 clones, with 90% to 95% as singletons. The sample consisted of CD4+ or CD8+ T cells sorted from blood, taken in a trial of the OX40 agonist ivuxolimab. The receptors were sampled from an adult with an advanced solid tumor such as melanoma, head and neck, liver or kidney cancer.

J is TRBJ2-3 and V is TRBV5-1; no firm D call. The CDR3 contains 15 residues. V lost 5 bases and J 6 bases, leaving 19 bases between the germline ends. Per the germline V gene, CDR1 is SGHRS and CDR2 is YFSETQ. This CDR3 reads CASRGTGSGTDTQYF. CDR3 DNA: TGCGCCAGCAGAGGAACGGGCTCGGGTACGGATACGCAGTATTTT.

V usage is TRBV5-1 and J usage is TRBJ1-1; D perhaps matches TRBD1 (5 bases). The CDR3 is 15 residues long. Between the trimmed V and J ends, which lost 0 bases and 0 bases, there was a span of 9 bases. The germline V gene encodes CDR1 SGHRS and CDR2 YFSETQ. The CDR3 loop reads CASSLGDRLNTEAFF. The CDR3 region has the DNA TGCGCCAGCAGCTTGGGGGACCGGTTGAACACTGAAGCTTTCTTT. Full variable domain (missing parts from reference TRBV5-1 and TRBJ1-1): KAGVTQTPRYLIKTRGQQVTLSCSPISGHRSVSWYQQTPGQGLQFLFEYFSETQRNKGNFPGRFSGRQFSNSRSEMNVSTLELGDSALYLCASSLGDRLNTEAFFGQGTRLTVV.

This rearrangement joins TRBV2 to TRBJ2-2, with 14 bases lining up with TRBD2. The CDR3 sequence is 15 residues long. V shed 4 bases, J shed 5 bases, and the junction held 0 bases outside the gene matches. CDR1 and CDR2 from the germline V gene are SNHLY and FYNNEI. The chain's CDR3 is CASSGLAGGTGELFF. The CDR3 DNA reads TGTGCCAGCAGTGGACTAGCGGGGGGGACCGGGGAGCTGTTTTTT. Drawing the rest from reference TRBV2 and TRBJ2-2, the complete variable domain is EPEVTQTPSHQVTQMGQEVILRCVPISNHLYFYWYRQILGQKVEFLVSFYNNEISEKSEIFDDQFSVERPDGSNFTLKIRSTKLEDSAMYFCASSGLAGGTGELFFGEGSRLTVL.

The V call is TRBV7-9, the J call TRBJ2-1; 7 bases map to TRBD2. Trimming cost V 3 bases and J 10 bases; bases outside gene matches: 9. The germline gives CDR1 SEHNR, CDR2 FQNEAQ (reference sequence). This CDR3 contains 14 residues. The CDR3 sequence is CASSFLYRGGEQFF. The CDR3 bases are TGTGCCAGCAGCTTTTTGTACCGGGGAGGGGAGCAGTTCTTC.

The chain employs TRBV7-2 and TRBJ1-6; D remains unclear. CDR1 is SGHTA, CDR2 FQGNSA, per germline. This CDR3 is built from 13 residues. V was shortened by 0 bases and J by 8 bases, with 5 bases between the two germline ends. The CDR3 nucleotides are TGTGCCAGCAGCTTAGCGGTAGATTCACCCCTCCACTTT. It yields the protein CASSLAVDSPLHF.

This clone occurred once. The chain has TRBV16 and TRBJ2-1, with 8 positions matching TRBD2. The CDR3 totals 15 residues. V lost 4 bases and J lost 4; bases outside the gene matches: 6. CDR1 is KGHSY and CDR2 is FQNENV in the germline V gene. CDR3 in amino acids: CASSPRLAIYNEQFF. The CDR3 DNA follows: TGTGCCAGCAGCCCCCGACTAGCGATATACAATGAGCAGTTCTTC.

The rearrangement joins TRBV5-1 to TRBJ1-3; possible D gene TRBD1, 5 bases. Trimming stripped 4 bases from V and 4 bases from J, with 12 bases between. The length of the CDR3 is 14 residues. Germline V gene data show CDR1 as SGHRS and CDR2 as YFSETQ. The CDR3, as DNA: TGCGCCAGCAGCCCCGGGACCATAGGAAACACCATATATTTT. This codes for CASSPGTIGNTIYF.

CDR3 sequence: CATRQGRAEAFF. CDR3 sequence (DNA): TGTGCCACCAGACAGGGTAGAGCTGAAGCTTTCTTT. The V gene is TRBV21-1, the J gene TRBJ1-1; whether TRBD1, the table's D call, matches the DNA was not checked. TRBV21-1 is labeled a pseudogene. This CDR3 spans 12 amino acids.

V and J are TRBV12-5 and TRBJ2-7; no clear D. Trimming cost V 2 bases and J 1 base, with 6 bases left between them. Germline CDR1 and CDR2: LGHNT and FRNRAP. The CDR3 runs 13 residues. CDR3 DNA: TGTGCTAGTGGTTTGCCTGTGTCCTACGAGCAGTACTTC. Its translation: CASGLPVSYEQYF.

Concerning this clone: Other DNA sequences in the sample encode the same CDR3. This sequence joins TRBV7-2 and TRBJ2-7; 10 bases map to TRBD2. CDR1 SGHTA and CDR2 FQGNSA come from the germline V gene. This CDR3 comprises 16 residues. Trimming at V came to 1 base and at J to 3 bases, leaving 6 bases not matched to a gene. The CDR3 bases are TGTGCCAGCAGCTTAGAGGGCGCTAGCGGGAGCTACGAGCAGTACTTC. Protein sequence: CASSLEGASGSYEQYF.

The chain carries TRBV5-1 and TRBJ2-2, with TRBD2 matching 10 bases. The CDR3 sequence is 17 residues long. J gave up 4 bases and V 2 bases, and 8 bases lay outside the gene matches. Germline CDR1 reads SGHRS; CDR2 reads YFSETQ. CDR3 in amino acids: CASSFGAGGPGTGELFF. The CDR3 bases are TGCGCCAGCAGCTTCGGAGCGGGAGGGCCAGGCACCGGGGAGCTGTTTTTT.

The J gene is TRBJ2-3, the V gene TRBV10-3; no firm D call. Looked up from germline, CDR1 is ENHRY and CDR2 is SYGVKD. V was shortened by 4 bases and J by 5 bases, with 10 bases between the two germline ends. The CDR3 runs to 13 residues. The CDR3 DNA sequence: TGTGCCATCAGTGTTCTCCATGGAGATACGCAGTATTTT. It is translated as CAISVLHGDTQYF.

The CDR3 nucleotides are TGTGCCAGCAGCCAAGACAGGAGCTCTGGAAACACCATATATTTT. Protein sequence: CASSQDRSSGNTIYF. This rearrangement joins TRBV4-2 to TRBJ1-3, with D hard to call. Trimming pared 0 bases from V and 0 bases from J, leaving 6 bases between. The CDR3 extends over 15 amino acids. Germline V CDR1 and CDR2: LGHNA, YNFKEQ.

The chain uses TRBV5-4 and TRBJ2-5; 8 bases are shared with TRBD1. Trimming cost V 1 base and J 2 bases; bases outside gene matches: 7. Looked up from germline, CDR1 is SGHNT and CDR2 is YYREEE (reference sequence). This CDR3 has 16 amino acids. CDR3 nucleotides: TGTGCCAGCAGCTTGTCTCCCGGGACAGGACAAGAGACCCAGTACTTC. Its protein product is CASSLSPGTGQETQYF.

The J gene is TRBJ2-1, the V gene TRBV5-4, with D possibly being TRBD1 (5 bases). V lost 0 bases and J 6 bases, leaving 16 bases between the germline ends. The germline gives CDR1 SGHNT, CDR2 YYREEE (reference sequence). CDR3 length equals 16 residues. CDR3 amino acids: CASSLGPPRASNEQFF. The CDR3 region has the DNA TGTGCCAGCAGCTTGGGTCCACCCAGGGCTAGCAATGAGCAGTTCTTC.